This TCR beta chain was identified during a study of shared T cell receptors in the human thymus. V was shortened by 1 base and J by 2 bases, with 10 bases between the two germline ends. The CDR3 has 15 residues. Germline lookup yields CDR1 LGHNA and CDR2 YNFKEQ. TCRdb keeps only in-frame clones here, not all; method: immunoSEQ multiplex PCR. Seen here are about 380,000 clones, 95% observed once, and the top ten hold approximately 0.02%. Sequencing used thymocytes. The receptor comes from a human donor. The rearrangement uses TRBV4-2 and TRBJ2-3; D possibly uses TRBD1 or TRBD2 (6 bases each). CDR3 bases: TGTGCCAGCAGCCAAGTAGGGGGGCTCACAGATACGCAGTATTTT. This sequence encodes CASSQVGGLTDTQYF.